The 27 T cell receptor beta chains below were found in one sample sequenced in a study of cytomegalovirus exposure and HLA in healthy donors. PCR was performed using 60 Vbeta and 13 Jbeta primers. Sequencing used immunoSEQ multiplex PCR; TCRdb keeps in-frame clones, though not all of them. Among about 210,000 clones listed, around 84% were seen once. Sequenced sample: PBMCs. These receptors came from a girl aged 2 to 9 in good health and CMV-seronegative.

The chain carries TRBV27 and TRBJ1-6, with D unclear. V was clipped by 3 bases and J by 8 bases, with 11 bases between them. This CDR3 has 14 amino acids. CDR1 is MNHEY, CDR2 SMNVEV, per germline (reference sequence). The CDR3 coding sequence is TGTGCCAGCAGTTTGAAGAGTGCGGATTCACCCCTCCACTTT. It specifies CASSLKSADSPLHF.

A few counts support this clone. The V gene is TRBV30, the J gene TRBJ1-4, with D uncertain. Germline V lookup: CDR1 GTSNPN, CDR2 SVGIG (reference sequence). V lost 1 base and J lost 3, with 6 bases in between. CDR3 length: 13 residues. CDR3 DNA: TGTGCCTGGAGTGGGCAGGCTAATGAAAAACTGTTTTTT. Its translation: CAWSGQANEKLFF.

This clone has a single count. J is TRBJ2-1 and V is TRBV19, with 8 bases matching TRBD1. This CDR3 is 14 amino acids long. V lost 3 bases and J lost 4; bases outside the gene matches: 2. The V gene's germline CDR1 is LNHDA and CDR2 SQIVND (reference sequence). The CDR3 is CASSIRGPYNEQFF. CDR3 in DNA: TGTGCCAGTAGTATCAGGGGGCCATACAATGAGCAGTTCTTC.

The CDR3: CASSFDRVGEQYF. The CDR3 DNA follows: TGTGCCAGCAGTTTCGACAGGGTTGGCGAGCAGTACTTC. V and J are TRBV27 and TRBJ2-7; 7 bases align to TRBD1. Germline V gene sequence: CDR1 MNHEY, CDR2 SMNVEV (reference sequence). V was clipped by 3 bases and J by 6 bases; unmatched bases: 5. This CDR3 has 13 amino acids.

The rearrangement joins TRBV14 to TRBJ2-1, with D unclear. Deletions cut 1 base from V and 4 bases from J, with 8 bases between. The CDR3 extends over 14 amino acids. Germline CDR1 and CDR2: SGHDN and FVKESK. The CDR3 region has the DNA TGTGCCAGCAGCCAAGCACCGGAGTACAATGAGCAGTTCTTC. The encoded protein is CASSQAPEYNEQFF.

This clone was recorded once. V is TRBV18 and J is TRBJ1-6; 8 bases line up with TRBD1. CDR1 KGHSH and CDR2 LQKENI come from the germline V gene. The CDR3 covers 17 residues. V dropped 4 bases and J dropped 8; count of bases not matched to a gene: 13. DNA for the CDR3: TGTGCCAGCTCACAGGCCACAGGGGGGAGTTGGTATTCACCCCTCCACTTT. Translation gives CASSQATGGSWYSPLHF.

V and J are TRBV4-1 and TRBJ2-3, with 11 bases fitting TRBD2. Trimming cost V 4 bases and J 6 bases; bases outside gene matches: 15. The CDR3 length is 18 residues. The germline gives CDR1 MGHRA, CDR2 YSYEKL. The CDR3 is CASSRTLSGGAMGDTQYF. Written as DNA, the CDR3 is TGCGCCAGCAGCCGGACCCTTAGCGGGGGGGCCATGGGGGATACGCAGTATTTT.

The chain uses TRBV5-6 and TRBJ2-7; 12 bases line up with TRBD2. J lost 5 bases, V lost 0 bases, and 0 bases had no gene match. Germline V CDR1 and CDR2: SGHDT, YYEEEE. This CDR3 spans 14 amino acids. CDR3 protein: CASSLGTSGNEQYF. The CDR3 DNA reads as TGTGCCAGCAGCTTGGGGACTAGCGGGAACGAGCAGTACTTC. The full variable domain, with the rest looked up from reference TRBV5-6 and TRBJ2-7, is DAGVTQSPTHLIKTRGQQVTLRCSPKSGHDTVSWYQQALGQGPQFIFQYYEEEERQRGNFPDRFSGHQFPNYSSELNVNALLLGDSALYLCASSLGTSGNEQYFGPGTRLTVT.

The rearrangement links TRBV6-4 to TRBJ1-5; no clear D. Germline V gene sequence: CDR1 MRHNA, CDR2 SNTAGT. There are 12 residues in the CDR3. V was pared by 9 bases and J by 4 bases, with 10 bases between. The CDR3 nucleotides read TGTGCCAGACCGCGGCTAAATCAGCCCCAGCATTTT. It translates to CARPRLNQPQHF.

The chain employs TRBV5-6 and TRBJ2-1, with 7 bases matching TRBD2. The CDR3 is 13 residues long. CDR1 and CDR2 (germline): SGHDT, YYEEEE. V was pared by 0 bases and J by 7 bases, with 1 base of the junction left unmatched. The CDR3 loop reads CASSLDGGNEQFF. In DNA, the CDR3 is TGTGCCAGCAGCTTGGACGGGGGGAATGAGCAGTTCTTC.

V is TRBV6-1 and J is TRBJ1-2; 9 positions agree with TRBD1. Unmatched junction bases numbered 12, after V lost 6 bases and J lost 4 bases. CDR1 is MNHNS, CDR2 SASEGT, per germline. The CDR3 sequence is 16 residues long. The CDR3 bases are TGTGCCAGCAGGGAAACAGGACAGGGGAGTTCCTATGGCTACACCTTC. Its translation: CASRETGQGSSYGYTF.

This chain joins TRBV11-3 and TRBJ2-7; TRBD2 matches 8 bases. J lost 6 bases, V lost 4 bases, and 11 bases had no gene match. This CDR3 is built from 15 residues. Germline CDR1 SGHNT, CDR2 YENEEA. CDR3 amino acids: CASSSSGVAGSEQYF. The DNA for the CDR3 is TGTGCCAGCAGCTCGTCCGGGGTAGCGGGAAGCGAGCAGTACTTC. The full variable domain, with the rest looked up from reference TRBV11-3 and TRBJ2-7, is EAGVVQSPRYKIIEKKQPVAFWCNPISGHNTLYWYLQNLGQGPELLIRYENEEAVDDSQLPKDRFSAERLKGVDSTLKIQPAELGDSAVYLCASSSSGVAGSEQYFGPGTRLTVT.

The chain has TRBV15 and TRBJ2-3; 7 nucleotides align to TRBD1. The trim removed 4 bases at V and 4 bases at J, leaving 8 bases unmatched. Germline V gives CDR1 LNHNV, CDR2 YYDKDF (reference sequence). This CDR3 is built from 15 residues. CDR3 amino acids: CATSTDRVIADTQYF. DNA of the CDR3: TGTGCCACCAGCACCGACAGGGTAATTGCAGATACGCAGTATTTT.

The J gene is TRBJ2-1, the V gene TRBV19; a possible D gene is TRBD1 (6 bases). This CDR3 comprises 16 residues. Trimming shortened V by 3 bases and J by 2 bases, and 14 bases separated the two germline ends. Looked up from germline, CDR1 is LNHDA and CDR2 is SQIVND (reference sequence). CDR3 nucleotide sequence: TGTGCCAGTAGTATCCCCCAGGGGATAGCCTACAATGAGCAGTTCTTC. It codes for CASSIPQGIAYNEQFF.

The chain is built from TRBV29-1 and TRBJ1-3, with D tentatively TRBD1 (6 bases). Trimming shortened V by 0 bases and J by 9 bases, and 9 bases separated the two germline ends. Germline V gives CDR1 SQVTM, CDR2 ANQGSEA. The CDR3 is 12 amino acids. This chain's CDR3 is CSVEDQGLTIYF. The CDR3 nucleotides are TGCAGCGTTGAAGATCAGGGGCTCACCATATATTTT. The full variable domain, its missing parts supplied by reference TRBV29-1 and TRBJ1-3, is SAVISQKPSRDICQRGTSLTIQCQVDSQVTMMFWYRQQPGQSLTLIATANQGSEATYESGFVIDKFPISRPNLTFSTLTVSNMSPEDSSIYLCSVEDQGLTIYFGEGSWLTVV.

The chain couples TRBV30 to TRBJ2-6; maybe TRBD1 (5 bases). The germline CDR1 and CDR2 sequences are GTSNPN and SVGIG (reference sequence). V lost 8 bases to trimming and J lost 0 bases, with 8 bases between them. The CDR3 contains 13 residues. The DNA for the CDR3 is TGTGCCGGCAGGGACTCTGGGGCCAACGTCCTGACTTTC. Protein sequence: CAGRDSGANVLTF.

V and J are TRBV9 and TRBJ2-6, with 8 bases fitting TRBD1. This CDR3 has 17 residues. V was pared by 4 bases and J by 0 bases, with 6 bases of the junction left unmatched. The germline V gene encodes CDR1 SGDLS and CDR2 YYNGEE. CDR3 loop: CASSPRTGFSGANVLTF. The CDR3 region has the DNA TGTGCCAGCAGCCCACGGACAGGGTTCTCTGGGGCCAACGTCCTGACTTTC.

The CDR3 loop is CASSYEESVYF. Written as DNA, the CDR3 is TGTGCCAGCAGTTACGAAGAGTCCGTGTACTTC. V gene TRBV6-5 combines with J gene TRBJ2-7; D uncertain. Trimming removed 2 bases from V and 12 bases from J, with 11 bases in between. The CDR3 has 11 amino acids. Per the germline V gene, CDR1 is MNHEY and CDR2 is SVGAGI.

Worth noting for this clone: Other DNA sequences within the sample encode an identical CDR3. CDR3 sequence reads: CASSFTGSGANVLTF. The DNA of the CDR3 is TGCGCCAGCAGCTTCACGGGTTCTGGGGCCAACGTCCTGACTTTC. The chain recombines TRBV5-1 with TRBJ2-6; D ambiguous. Between the trimmed V and J ends, which lost 2 bases and 1 base, there was a span of 7 bases. Germline lookup yields CDR1 SGHRS and CDR2 YFSETQ. This CDR3 region has 15 residues.

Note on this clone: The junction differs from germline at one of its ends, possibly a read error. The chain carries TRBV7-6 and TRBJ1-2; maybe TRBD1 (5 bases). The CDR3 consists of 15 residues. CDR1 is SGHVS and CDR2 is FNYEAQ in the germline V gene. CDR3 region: CASSLADRVIDGYTF. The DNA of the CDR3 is TGTGCCAGCAGCCTAGCCGACAGAGTTATTGATGGCTACACCTTC.

This chain's CDR3 is CASSLRREGAYNEQFF. The CDR3 DNA sequence: TGCGCCAGCAGCTTGAGACGGGAGGGGGCCTACAATGAGCAGTTCTTC. The chain employs TRBV5-1 and TRBJ2-1, with 8 bases aligning to TRBD2. V was clipped by 1 base and J by 2 bases; unmatched bases: 5. The CDR3 is 16 residues long. Germline CDR1 is SGHRS and CDR2 is YFSETQ.

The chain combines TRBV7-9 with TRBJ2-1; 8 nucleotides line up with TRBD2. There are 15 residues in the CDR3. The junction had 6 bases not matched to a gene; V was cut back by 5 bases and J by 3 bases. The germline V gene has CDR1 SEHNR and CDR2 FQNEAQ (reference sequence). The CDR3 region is CASSLTSGHYNEQFF. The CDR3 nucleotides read TGTGCCAGCAGCCTAACTAGCGGCCACTACAATGAGCAGTTCTTC. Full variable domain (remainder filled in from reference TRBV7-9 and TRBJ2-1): DTGVSQNPRHKITKRGQNVTFRCDPISEHNRLYWYRQTLGQGPEFLTYFQNEAQLEKSRLLSDRFSAERPKGSFSTLEIQRTEQGDSAMYLCASSLTSGHYNEQFFGPGTRLTVL.

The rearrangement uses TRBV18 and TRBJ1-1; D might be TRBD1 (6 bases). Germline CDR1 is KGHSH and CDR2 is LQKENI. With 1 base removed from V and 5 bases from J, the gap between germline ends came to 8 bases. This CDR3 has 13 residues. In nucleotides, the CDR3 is TGTGCCAGCTCACCACAGGGGGATACTGAAGCTTTCTTT. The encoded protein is CASSPQGDTEAFF.

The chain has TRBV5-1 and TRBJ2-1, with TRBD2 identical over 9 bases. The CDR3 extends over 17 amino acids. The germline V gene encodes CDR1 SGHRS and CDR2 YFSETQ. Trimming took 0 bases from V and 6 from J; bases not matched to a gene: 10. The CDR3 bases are TGCGCCAGCAGCTTGGCGGGTAGCGGGAGATCGGGCAATGAGCAGTTCTTC. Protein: CASSLAGSGRSGNEQFF.

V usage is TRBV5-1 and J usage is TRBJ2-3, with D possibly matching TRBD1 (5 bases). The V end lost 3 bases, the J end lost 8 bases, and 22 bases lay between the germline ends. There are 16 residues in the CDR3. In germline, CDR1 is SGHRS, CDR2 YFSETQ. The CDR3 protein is CASSSLQAATYPTQYF. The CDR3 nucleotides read TGCGCCAGCAGCTCCTTACAGGCAGCCACTTATCCTACGCAGTATTTT.

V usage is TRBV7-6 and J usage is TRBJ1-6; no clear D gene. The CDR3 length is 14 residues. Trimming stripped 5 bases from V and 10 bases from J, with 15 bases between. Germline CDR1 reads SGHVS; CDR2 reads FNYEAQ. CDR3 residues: CASSPRKVGSPLHF. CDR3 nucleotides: TGTGCCAGCAGCCCTAGGAAGGTTGGATCACCCCTCCACTTT.

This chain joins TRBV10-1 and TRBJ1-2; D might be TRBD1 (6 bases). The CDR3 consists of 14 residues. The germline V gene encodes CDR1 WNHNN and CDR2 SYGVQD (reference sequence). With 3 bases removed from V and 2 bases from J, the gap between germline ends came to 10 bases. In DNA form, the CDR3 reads TGCGCCAGCAGTGACAGGGGATACAACTATGGCTACACCTTC. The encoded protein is CASSDRGYNYGYTF.